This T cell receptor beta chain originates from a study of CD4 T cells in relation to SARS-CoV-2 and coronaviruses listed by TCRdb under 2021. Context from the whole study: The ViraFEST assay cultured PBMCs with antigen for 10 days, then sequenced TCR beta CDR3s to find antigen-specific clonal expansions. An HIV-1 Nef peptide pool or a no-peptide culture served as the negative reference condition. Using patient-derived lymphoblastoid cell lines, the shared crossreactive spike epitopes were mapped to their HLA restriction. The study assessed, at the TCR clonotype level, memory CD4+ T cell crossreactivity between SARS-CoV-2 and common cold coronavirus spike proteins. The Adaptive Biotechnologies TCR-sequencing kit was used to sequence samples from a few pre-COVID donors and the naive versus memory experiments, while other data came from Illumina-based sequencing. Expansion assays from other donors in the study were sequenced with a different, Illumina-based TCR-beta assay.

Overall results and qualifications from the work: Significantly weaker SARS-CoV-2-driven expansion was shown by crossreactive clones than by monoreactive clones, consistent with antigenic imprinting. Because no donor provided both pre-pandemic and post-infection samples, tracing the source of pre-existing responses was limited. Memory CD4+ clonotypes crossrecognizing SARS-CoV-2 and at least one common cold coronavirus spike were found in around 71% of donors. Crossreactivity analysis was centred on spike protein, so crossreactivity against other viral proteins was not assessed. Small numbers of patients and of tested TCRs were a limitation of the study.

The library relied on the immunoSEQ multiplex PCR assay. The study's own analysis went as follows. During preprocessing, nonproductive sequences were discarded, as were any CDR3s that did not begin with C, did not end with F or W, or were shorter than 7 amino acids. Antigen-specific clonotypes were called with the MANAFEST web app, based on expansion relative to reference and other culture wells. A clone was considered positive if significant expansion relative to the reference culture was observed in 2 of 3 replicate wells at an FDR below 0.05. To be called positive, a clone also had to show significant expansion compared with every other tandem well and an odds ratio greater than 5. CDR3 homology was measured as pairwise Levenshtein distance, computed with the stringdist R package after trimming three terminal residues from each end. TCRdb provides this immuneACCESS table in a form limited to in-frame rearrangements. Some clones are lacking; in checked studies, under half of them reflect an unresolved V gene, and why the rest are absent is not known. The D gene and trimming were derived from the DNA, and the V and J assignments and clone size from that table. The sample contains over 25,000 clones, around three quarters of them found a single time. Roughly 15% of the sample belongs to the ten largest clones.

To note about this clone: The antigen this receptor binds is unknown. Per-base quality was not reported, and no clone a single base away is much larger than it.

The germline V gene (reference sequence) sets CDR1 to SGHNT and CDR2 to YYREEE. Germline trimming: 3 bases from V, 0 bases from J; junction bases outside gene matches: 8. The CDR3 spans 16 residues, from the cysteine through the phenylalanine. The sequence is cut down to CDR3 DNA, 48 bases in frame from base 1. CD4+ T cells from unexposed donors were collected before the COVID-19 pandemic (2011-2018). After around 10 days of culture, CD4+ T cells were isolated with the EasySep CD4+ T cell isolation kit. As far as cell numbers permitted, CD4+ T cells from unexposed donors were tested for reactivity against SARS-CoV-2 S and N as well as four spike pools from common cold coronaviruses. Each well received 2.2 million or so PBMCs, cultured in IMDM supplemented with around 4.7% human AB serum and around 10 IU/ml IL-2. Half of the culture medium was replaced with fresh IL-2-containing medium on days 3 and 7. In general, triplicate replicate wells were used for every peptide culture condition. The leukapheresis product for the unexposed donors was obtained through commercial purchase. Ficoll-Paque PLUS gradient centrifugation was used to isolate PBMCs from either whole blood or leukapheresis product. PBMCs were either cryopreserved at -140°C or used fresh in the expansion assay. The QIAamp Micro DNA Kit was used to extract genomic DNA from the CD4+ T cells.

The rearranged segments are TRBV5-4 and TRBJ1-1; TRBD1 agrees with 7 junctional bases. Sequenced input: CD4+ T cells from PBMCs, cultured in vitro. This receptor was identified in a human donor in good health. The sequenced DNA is TGTGCCAGCAGCTCGAAGACAGGGAACATGAACACTGAAGCTTTCTTT. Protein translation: CASSSKTGNMNTEAFF.